This T cell receptor (beta chain) was sequenced for a study of molecular identifiers for immune sequencing clone quantification. Notes on the study in general: Clones with over 20 RNA copies captured over 98% of effector molecules but under 1% of naive ones.

MiXCR was run by TCRdb on the PCR reads, yielding one entry per CDR3 protein. The table lists under 350,000 distinct CDR3 sequences, roughly a quarter of them singletons. About this clonotype: The antigen is undetermined.

The CDR3 loop spans 16 amino acids. Germline loops: CDR1 SGHAT, CDR2 FQNNGV. After removal of 5 bases from V and 1 base from J, the junction contained 6 bases not matched to a gene. This chain uses TRBV11-2 with TRBJ2-5; TRBD2 agrees at 11 bases. The receptor comes from a human donor in good health. Some libraries in this study had Jurkat cell RNA spiked in. Sequenced material: naive CD8+ T cells from blood, with Jurkat cell RNA spiked in. As to subset: FACS-sorted CD8+CD4-CCR7+CD45RA+ naive T cells. The DNA of the CDR3 is TGTGCCAGCAGCCTATGGACTAGCGGGTCCCAAGAGACCCAGTACTTC. Protein sequence: CASSLWTSGSQETQYF.